This T cell receptor (beta chain) was recorded in a study of T cells in Graves' hyperthyroidism and ophthalmopathy (dated by TCRdb to the late 2010s). Notes on the research overall: Peripheral blood samples were taken at initial diagnosis, before any treatment was given. To identify distinguishing TCR V-J signatures, a discovery cohort of 95 to 100 patients was used, comprising 43 with Graves' ophthalmopathy and around 57 with stable Graves' hyperthyroidism. An independent validation cohort of around 19 hyperthyroidism patients and 17 patients who later progressed to ophthalmopathy tested prospective prediction of ophthalmopathy. The 90 or so discovery patients were randomly split 7:3 into training and test sets. The study also compared thyroid tissue and blood T-cell repertoires from roughly six Graves' hyperthyroidism patients. Once sampling was done, hyperthyroidism patients were given methimazole at a starting dose of 30 mg daily, whereas ophthalmopathy patients were given high-dose intravenous methylprednisolone. TCR Vbeta CDR3 sequencing of 120 to 150 peripheral blood samples (approximately 44 ophthalmopathy, 75 hyperthyroidism and approximately 17 progressor patients) is reported in the paper.

The TCR beta CDR3 regions were amplified from the RNA transcripts. For the first round of RT-PCR on the TCR CDR3, the HTBI primer set was used together with the Qiagen OneStep RT-PCR kit. A second multiplex PCR round built the libraries, followed by size selection and purification. Sequencing of the libraries was done on an Illumina HiSeq2000 using paired-end 100 bp reads. Under the source paper's analysis protocol: SOAPnuke was used to process the raw data, with reads discarded if the reads contained adapters or uncalled bases, had a mean Phred below 15, or lacked an exact constant-primer or identifier match. High-quality paired reads were merged with COPE v1.2.5, and unique nucleotide sequences were defined as clonotypes. MiTCR v1.1 was used to align clonotypes to the IMGT TRBV, TRBD and TRBJ reference segments. The analysis was restricted to V-J combinations with a frequency above 0.0001, which together covered 99% to 99.2% of the repertoires. A TCS score was defined as the ratio between F50 (clonal expansion) and ExV (chaos), using BLOSUM62-based TCRdist between CDR3 peptides within each V-J. Welch's t-statistics and random forest reduced 514 V-J features to 13, which were used in a naive Bayes classifier (R e1071). In TCRdb, the public reads were trimmed at Q25 with fastp and aligned with MiXCR, with productive beta chains retained. Entries that share a CDR3 protein sequence are merged under the most common genes and DNA. For this entry, the V and J calls and clone size follow TCRdb and not the study's own pipeline. Counted in this sample were around 250,000 distinct CDR3 sequences; more than 14% of them appeared once. Less than 15% of the sample lies in the top ten.

General findings and caveats noted by the study authors: In validation, progression to ophthalmopathy was predicted by the model with 70.59% sensitivity and 72.22% specificity, a median of about 6 months before onset. Ophthalmopathy was separated from stable hyperthyroidism by a 13 V-J signature model, with approximately 89% sensitivity and roughly 84% specificity obtained in cross-validation and 80%/75% obtained in testing. No statistical method was used to set the sample size in advance, and investigators knew the group allocation. Blood samples also contained most of the expanded thyroid clonotypes (frequency above 0.001), which suggests that blood repertoires may reflect thyroid immune responses.

The junction shows trimming of 7 bases on V and 6 bases on J, plus 10 bases between the germline ends. There are 12 amino acids in the CDR3, from cysteine to phenylalanine inclusive. CDR3 DNA is the only sequence kept; it has 36 bases, read in frame from the first base. Looking up the germline V gene yields CDR1 LGHNT and CDR2 FRNRAP. The hyperthyroidism patients were between 18 and 65 years old and newly diagnosed, with a disease duration of less than 2 months. The study excluded patients with uncontrolled infections, other autoimmune diseases, pregnancy or lactation. Diagnoses relied on clinical symptoms, serum thyroxine and TRAb, thyroid ultrasound and orbital computed tomography. Blood from progressor patients was drawn when they were first diagnosed with hyperthyroidism, before any ophthalmopathy symptoms appeared. Ficoll-Paque density gradient centrifugation was used to isolate PBMCs from about 10 ml of fresh peripheral blood. Progressor patients were initially diagnosed with Graves' hyperthyroidism and developed ophthalmopathy during follow-up. Total RNA was extracted with Trizol reagent, and quality was checked on an Agilent 2100 Bioanalyzer.

This clonotype was recorded at least ten times. The target of this receptor is not known. Within one base of it there is no much larger clone, and no base qualities were kept. The source of this sequence is a woman aged 40 to 50 with Graves' hyperthyroidism that later progressed to Graves' ophthalmopathy. Sequenced sample: blood. The chain uses TRBV12-5 and TRBJ2-1; perhaps TRBD2 is the D gene, with 6 bases matching. The nucleotide sequence reads TGTGCTAGTGCCGCGACTAGCAATGAGCAGTTCTTC. It codes for CASAATSNEQFF.